The 13 T cell receptor beta chains given below trace back to one sample, sequenced in a study of human T cells and chemical hapten exposure. Sample time point: patch test 3, about 24 weeks after DPC sensitization. Treatment in this sample: therapeutic diphenylcyclopropenone sensitization with weekly scalp DPC. In TCRdb, the RACE reads were re-called with MiXCR into one record per CDR3 protein. The repertoire includes approximately 86,000 distinct CDR3 sequences, under 13% of them detected once, and roughly 1% sits in the top ten. The sample here was whole blood, taken in connection with sensitization to the hapten diphenylcyclopropenone (DPC). All receptors derive from a woman younger than 45 with alopecia areata. Some clones in this sample may be carry-over from other donors' samples.

In this sample, this clonotype turned up a few times. V gene TRBV5-5 combines with J gene TRBJ2-5, with a possible D match to TRBD2 (6 bases). V lost 3 bases, J lost 3 bases, and 18 bases lay in between. Per germline, CDR1 SGHKS and CDR2 YYEKEE (reference sequence). The CDR3 extends over 16 amino acids. CDR3 amino acids: CASSSSYRDSEETQYF. The CDR3 coding sequence is TGTGCCAGCAGCTCCTCGTACCGGGACTCAGAAGAGACCCAGTACTTC.

There are many counts of this clonotype. The chain employs TRBV2 and TRBJ2-3; 11 bases align to TRBD1. Looked up from germline, CDR1 is SNHLY and CDR2 is FYNNEI. The J segment lost 3 bases and the V segment lost 6 bases, leaving 2 bases of the junction unmatched. There are 14 residues in the CDR3. Here the CDR3 reads CASRDRGLTDTQYF. The CDR3 region has the DNA TGTGCCAGCAGGGACAGGGGGCTAACAGATACGCAGTATTTT.

At least ten counts were recorded for this clonotype. The V and J genes are TRBV24-1 and TRBJ1-1; D is unresolved. Trimming left V 2 bases short and J 5 bases short, with 8 bases between. The CDR3 covers 13 residues. The germline V gene has CDR1 KGHDR and CDR2 SFDVKD. This chain's CDR3 is CATSDSGVTEAFF. CDR3 nucleotide sequence: TGTGCCACCAGTGATTCCGGGGTGACTGAAGCTTTCTTT.

This clonotype occurred many times. The J gene is TRBJ1-1, the V gene TRBV28; TRBD1 might be the D (6 bases). V shed 5 bases and J shed 8 bases, with 18 bases lying between them. Per germline, CDR1 MDHEN and CDR2 SYDVKM. The CDR3 is 14 residues long. DNA for the CDR3: TGTGCCAGCAGTGCCCCCCCCAGGGGTACCGAAGCTTTCTTT. As protein: CASSAPPRGTEAFF.

The genes are TRBV28 and TRBJ2-5; D ambiguous. The V gene's germline CDR1 is MDHEN and CDR2 SYDVKM. This CDR3 contains 12 residues. V was clipped by 3 bases and J by 4 bases, with 6 bases between them. The CDR3 reads CASSLLRETQYF. Written as DNA, the CDR3 is TGTGCCAGCAGTTTGCTCCGAGAGACCCAGTACTTC. Full variable domain (outside the CDR3, taken from reference TRBV28 and TRBJ2-5): DVKVTQSSRYLVKRTGEKVFLECVQDMDHENMFWYRQDPGLGLRLIYFSYDVKMKEKGDIPEGYSVSREKKERFSLILESASTNQTSMYLCASSLLRETQYFGPGTRLLVL.

In its sample, this clonotype was seen a few times. The chain links TRBV7-2 to TRBJ2-1; TRBD2 matches 7 bases. This CDR3 is built from 15 residues. J gave up 3 bases and V 7 bases, and 9 bases lay outside the gene matches. Germline lookup yields CDR1 SGHTA and CDR2 FQGNSA. In DNA, the CDR3 is TGTGCCAGCACCCTAAGGGGCGGGGGCTACAATGAGCAGTTCTTC. It codes for CASTLRGGGYNEQFF.

This clonotype was seen repeatedly, ten times or more. The chain joins TRBV5-1 to TRBJ2-5; the match to TRBD1 covers 7 bases. Germline CDR1 and CDR2: SGHRS and YFSETQ. The CDR3 length is 16 residues. The V segment lost 0 bases and the J segment 5 bases; nucleotides outside the gene matches: 10. The CDR3 spells CASSLGGQIGRETQYF. Written as DNA, the CDR3 is TGCGCCAGCAGCTTGGGGGGACAGATCGGGCGTGAGACCCAGTACTTC.

This clonotype occurred a few times. The V gene is TRBV7-9, the J gene TRBJ1-1; D is perhaps TRBD1 (5 bases). CDR1 and CDR2 from the germline V gene are SEHNR and FQNEAQ (reference sequence). The V and J ends lost 5 bases and 5 bases respectively, with 15 bases between them. This CDR3 contains 14 residues. The CDR3, as DNA: TGTGCCAGCAGCCTTCAGGGAGGAGGGACTGAAGCTTTCTTT. Protein product: CASSLQGGGTEAFF.

This clonotype was counted at least ten times. The chain uses TRBV10-3 and TRBJ2-7, with D perhaps TRBD2 (5 bases). Trimming removed 10 bases at V and 7 bases at J, with 14 bases between. The CDR3 spans 11 residues. The V gene's germline CDR1 is ENHRY and CDR2 SYGVKD. This CDR3 reads CATSLSGEQYV. Here the CDR3 DNA reads TGTGCCACTTCGCTCTCGGGGGAGCAGTACGTC.

Many counts were recorded for this clonotype. The chain combines TRBV4-1 with TRBJ2-7; either TRBD1 or TRBD2 may supply D (5 bases each). The V and J ends lost 0 bases and 6 bases respectively, with 9 bases between them. Germline loops: CDR1 MGHRA, CDR2 YSYEKL. This CDR3 contains 13 residues. For the CDR3, the DNA is TGCGCCAGCAGCCAAGATAGAGGGGCCGAGCAGTACTTC. Protein product: CASSQDRGAEQYF.

This clonotype has at least ten counts. This sequence joins TRBV28 and TRBJ2-7, with D possibly being TRBD1 (5 bases). From germline, CDR1 is MDHEN and CDR2 SYDVKM. CDR3 length: 12 residues. V shed 6 bases and J shed 7 bases, with 13 bases lying between them. The CDR3 region is CASSETRTEQYF. The DNA for the CDR3 is TGTGCCAGCAGCGAAACCCGGACAGAGCAGTACTTC.

This clonotype appeared a few times. This sequence joins TRBV7-8 and TRBJ2-1; D may be TRBD2 (7 bases). This CDR3 has 17 residues. The V end lost 5 bases, the J end lost 5 bases, and 22 bases lay between the germline ends. Germline loops: CDR1 SGHVS, CDR2 FQNEAQ. CDR3 amino acids: CASSLRLGGGLHNEQFF. The CDR3, as DNA: TGTGCCAGCAGCCTCCGTCTAGGGGGAGGGTTGCACAATGAGCAGTTCTTC.

The V and J genes are TRBV7-2 and TRBJ1-5; D might be TRBD1 (6 bases). The germline gives CDR1 SGHTA, CDR2 FQGNSA. The CDR3 has 14 residues. Deletions cut 5 bases from V and 3 bases from J, with 11 bases between. Written as DNA, the CDR3 is TGTGCCAGCAGCCACGGACAGTACAATCAGCCCCAGCATTTT. Translated: CASSHGQYNQPQHF. The variable domain in full, completed from reference TRBV7-2 and TRBJ1-5, reads GAGVSQSPSNKVTEKGKDVELRCDPISGHTALYWYRQSLGQGLEFLIYFQGNSAPDKSGLPSDRFSAERTGGSVSTLTIQRTQQEDSAVYLCASSHGQYNQPQHFGDGTRLSIL.